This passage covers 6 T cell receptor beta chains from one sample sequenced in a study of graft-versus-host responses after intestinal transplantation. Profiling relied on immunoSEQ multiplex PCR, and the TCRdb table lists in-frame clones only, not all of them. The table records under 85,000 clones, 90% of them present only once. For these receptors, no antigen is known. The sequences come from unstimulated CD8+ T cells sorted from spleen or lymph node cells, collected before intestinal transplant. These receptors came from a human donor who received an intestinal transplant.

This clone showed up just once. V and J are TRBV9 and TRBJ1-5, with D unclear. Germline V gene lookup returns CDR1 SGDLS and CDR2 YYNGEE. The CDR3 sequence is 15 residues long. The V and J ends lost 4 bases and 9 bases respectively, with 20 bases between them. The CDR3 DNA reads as TGTGCCAGCAGCCCAACCCCCGCGGGCTCGTGGCCCCAGCATTTT. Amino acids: CASSPTPAGSWPQHF. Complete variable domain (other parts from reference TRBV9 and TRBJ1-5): DSGVTQTPKHLITATGQRVTLRCSPRSGDLSVYWYQQSLDQGLQFLIQYYNGEERAKGNILERFSAQQFPDLHSELNLSSLELGDSALYFCASSPTPAGSWPQHFGDGTRLSIL.

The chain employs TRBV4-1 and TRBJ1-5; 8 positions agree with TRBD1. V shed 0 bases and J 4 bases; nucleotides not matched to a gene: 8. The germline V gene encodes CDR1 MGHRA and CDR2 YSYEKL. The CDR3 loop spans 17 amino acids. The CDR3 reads CASSQDRATGGNQPQHF. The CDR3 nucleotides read TGCGCCAGCAGCCAAGATAGGGCAACAGGGGGGAATCAGCCCCAGCATTTT.

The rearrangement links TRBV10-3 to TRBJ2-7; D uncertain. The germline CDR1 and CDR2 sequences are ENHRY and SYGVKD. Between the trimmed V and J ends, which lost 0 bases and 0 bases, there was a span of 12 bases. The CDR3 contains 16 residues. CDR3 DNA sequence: TGTGCCATCAGTGAGTCAGGTCGCAGGCTCTCCTACGAGCAGTACTTC. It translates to CAISESGRRLSYEQYF.

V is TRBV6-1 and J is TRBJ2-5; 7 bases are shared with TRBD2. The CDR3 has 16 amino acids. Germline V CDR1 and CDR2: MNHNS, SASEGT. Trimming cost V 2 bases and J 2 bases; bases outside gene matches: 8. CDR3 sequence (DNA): TGTGCCAGCAGTGAATGGGCTAGCGGCATACAAGAGACCCAGTACTTC. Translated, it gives CASSEWASGIQETQYF.

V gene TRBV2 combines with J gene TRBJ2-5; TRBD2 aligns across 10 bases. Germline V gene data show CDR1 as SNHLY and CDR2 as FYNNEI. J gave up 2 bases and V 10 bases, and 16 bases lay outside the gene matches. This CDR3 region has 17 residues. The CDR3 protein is CAITPDLIAGGQETQYF. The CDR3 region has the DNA TGTGCCATCACACCCGACCTAATAGCGGGGGGTCAAGAGACCCAGTACTTC.

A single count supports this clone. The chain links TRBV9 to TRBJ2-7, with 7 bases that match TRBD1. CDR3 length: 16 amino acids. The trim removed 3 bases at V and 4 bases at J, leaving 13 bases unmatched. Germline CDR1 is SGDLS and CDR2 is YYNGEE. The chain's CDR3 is CASSDQTGSGGYEQYF. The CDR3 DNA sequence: TGTGCCAGCAGCGACCAAACAGGCTCAGGGGGATACGAGCAGTACTTC.